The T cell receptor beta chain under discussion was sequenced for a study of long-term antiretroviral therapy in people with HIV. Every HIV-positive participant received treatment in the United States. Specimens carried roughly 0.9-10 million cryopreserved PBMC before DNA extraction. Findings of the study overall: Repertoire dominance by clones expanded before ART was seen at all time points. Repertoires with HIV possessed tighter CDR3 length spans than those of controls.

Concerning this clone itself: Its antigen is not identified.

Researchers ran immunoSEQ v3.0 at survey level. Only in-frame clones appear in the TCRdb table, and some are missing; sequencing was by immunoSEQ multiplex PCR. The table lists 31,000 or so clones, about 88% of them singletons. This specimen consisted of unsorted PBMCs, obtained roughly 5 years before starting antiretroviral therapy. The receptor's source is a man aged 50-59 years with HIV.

CDR3 DNA sequence: TGTGCCAGCAGCTTTAGATCAGGCTCTGGGGCCAACGTCCTGACTTTC. It specifies CASSFRSGSGANVLTF. The rearrangement links TRBV5-4 to TRBJ2-6; D is uncertain. CDR1 is SGHNT, CDR2 YYREEE, per germline (reference sequence). The CDR3 is 16 amino acids. Trimming took off 2 bases at V and 0 bases at J, with 9 bases between the two ends.